Listed below are T cell receptor beta chains from one sample, sequenced in a study of blood T cell repertoires in COVID-19. The repertoire was sequenced with immunoSEQ multiplex PCR; TCRdb's copy has only in-frame clones and lacks some. The table includes about 61,000 clones, roughly 87% detected once. The specimen sequenced was peripheral blood. All receptors come from an elderly man in a cohort sampled during active COVID-19. Each CDR3 is given with its conserved first and last residue. Each record gives: J gene, V gene, D gene, clone size, CDR3 protein, CDR3 DNA. A D gene is named only where the DNA matches it firmly. The size entry is marked missing in some rows and otherwise reads once, few, many or a size class.

>TRBJ2-7|TRBV19|TRBD1|NA
CASSLSGGGYEQYF
TGTGCCAGTAGTCTTTCAGGGGGCGGCTACGAGCAGTACTTC
>TRBJ1-6|TRBV3-1/TRBV3-2|TRBD1|NA
CASSLYRQGTYNSPLHF
TGTGCCAGCAGCCTATACAGACAGGGGACCTATAATTCACCCCTCCACTTT
>TRBJ2-3|TRBV24-1|NA|NA
CATSDPRQGDITDTQYF
TGTGCCACCAGTGACCCCCGACAAGGGGACATCACAGATACGCAGTATTTT
>TRBJ2-3|TRBV4-2|NA|NA
CASSQAATPTVGADTQYF
TGTGCCAGCAGCCAAGCGGCTACACCAACCGTCGGGGCAGATACGCAGTATTTT
>TRBJ2-7|TRBV5-1|TRBD2|NA
CASSLASGSSYEQYF
TGCGCCAGCAGCTTGGCTAGCGGGAGCTCCTACGAGCAGTACTTC
>TRBJ1-2|TRBV7-2|TRBD1|NA
CASSSGQGPNYGYTF
TGTGCCAGCAGCTCCGGACAGGGTCCTAACTATGGCTACACCTTC
>TRBJ1-4|TRBV7-9|TRBD1|NA
CASSPPTGANEKLFF
TGTGCCAGCAGCCCCCCGACAGGGGCTAATGAAAAACTGTTTTTT
>TRBJ2-5|TRBV7-2|NA|once
CASSLEAGGFGETQYF
TGTGCCAGCAGCTTAGAGGCAGGGGGGTTTGGAGAGACCCAGTACTTC
>TRBJ2-1|TRBV24-1|TRBD2|NA
CATSDRGLAGANEQFF
TGTGCCACCAGTGACCGAGGACTAGCGGGAGCCAATGAGCAGTTCTTC
>TRBJ1-1|TRBV5-1|NA|NA
CASSSGGLQGSEAFF
TGCGCCAGCAGCTCGGGGGGCTTACAGGGTTCTGAAGCTTTCTTT
>TRBJ2-1|TRBV19|NA|NA
CASSEDTLGTYNEQFF
TGTGCCAGTAGTGAGGACACATTGGGGACCTACAATGAGCAGTTCTTC
>TRBJ1-2|TRBV4-2|NA|NA
CASSQERGGSDYGYTF
TGTGCCAGCAGCCAAGAAAGGGGGGGATCGGACTATGGCTACACCTTC
>TRBJ2-1|TRBV5-1|NA|NA
CASRPQGGWEANEQFF
TGCGCCAGCAGACCACAAGGGGGCTGGGAGGCCAATGAGCAGTTCTTC
>TRBJ2-2|TRBV19|NA|NA
CASSIGGNTGELFF
TGTGCCAGTAGTATAGGCGGGAACACCGGGGAGCTGTTTTTT
>TRBJ2-5|TRBV6-2/TRBV6-3|TRBD2|few
CASSLQGLAGPTQYF
TGTGCCAGCAGTCTCCAAGGACTAGCGGGGCCGACCCAGTACTTC
>TRBJ1-2|TRBV10-1|TRBD1|once
CASRSTFRDRVRGYTF
TGCGCCAGCAGATCCACCTTCCGGGACAGGGTTCGCGGCTACACCTTC
>TRBJ1-2|TRBV6-1|NA|NA
CASSERASSSYGYTF
TGTGCCAGCAGTGAGCGGGCCTCCAGCAGCTATGGCTACACCTTC
>TRBJ1-4|TRBV19|NA|NA
CASSADRTDSEKLFF
TGTGCCAGTAGCGCAGACAGGACAGACAGCGAAAAACTGTTTTTT
>TRBJ1-1|TRBV20-1|NA|NA
CSARQGAEAFF
TGCAGTGCTAGACAGGGCGCTGAAGCTTTCTTT
>TRBJ2-7|TRBV7-2|NA|NA
CASSLGLNPYEQYF
TGTGCCAGCAGCTTAGGACTAAACCCCTACGAGCAGTACTTC
>TRBJ1-1|TRBV7-3|TRBD1|NA
CASSPGTGGKAFF
TGTGCCAGCAGCCCAGGGACAGGGGGCAAAGCTTTCTTT
>TRBJ2-2|TRBV19|TRBD1|NA
CASSIRTGNTGELFF
TGTGCCAGTAGTATTCGGACAGGGAACACCGGGGAGCTGTTTTTT